The 16 T cell receptor beta chains below come from one sample, sequenced in a study of T cell responses to AZD1222 COVID-19 vaccine. Data came from immunoSEQ multiplex PCR; TCRdb stores just in-frame clones and leaves some out. The sample includes about 120,000 clones, about 91% seen only once; the top ten take approximately 5.4%. Here the sequenced sample was peripheral blood, taken on day 0 of AZD1222 vaccination. The source of these receptors is an adult in good health.

The rearrangement joins TRBV6-5 to TRBJ2-7, with 8 bases lining up with TRBD1. The CDR3 covers 15 residues. The germline V gene encodes CDR1 MNHEY and CDR2 SVGAGI. The trim removed 5 bases at V and 1 base at J, leaving 7 bases unmatched. The CDR3 sequence is CASSQWTGLSYEQYF. The CDR3 DNA reads as TGTGCCAGCAGTCAATGGACAGGGCTTTCCTACGAGCAGTACTTC.

The rearrangement uses TRBV6-2 or TRBV6-3 and TRBJ2-3; the D gene is possibly TRBD1 (5 bases). The CDR3 totals 13 residues. CDR1 and CDR2 (germline): MNHEY, SVGEGT. The V and J ends lost 1 base and 4 bases respectively, with 6 bases between them. CDR3 coding DNA: TGTGCCAGCAGTTACTGGACACCAGATACGCAGTATTTT. Translated: CASSYWTPDTQYF.

This chain joins TRBV27 and TRBJ2-1; 9 nucleotides line up with TRBD2. The CDR3 consists of 16 residues. Germline V CDR1 and CDR2: MNHEY, SMNVEV (reference sequence). With 2 bases clipped from V and 6 bases from J, the junction kept 8 bases outside the gene matches. CDR3 loop: CASSLRRGGLSNEQFF. CDR3 coding DNA: TGTGCCAGCAGTTTAAGGCGGGGGGGCCTCTCCAATGAGCAGTTCTTC.

The rearrangement joins TRBV29-1 to TRBJ2-2; D remains ambiguous. Germline V lookup: CDR1 SQVTM, CDR2 ANQGSEA. V lost 6 bases to trimming and J lost 8 bases, with 16 bases between them. The CDR3 is 13 amino acids. The CDR3: CSVQPPVGGELFF. For the CDR3, the DNA is TGCAGCGTCCAGCCCCCCGTTGGAGGGGAGCTGTTTTTT.

The chain employs TRBV6-1 and TRBJ1-2; D unclear. The CDR3 length is 15 residues. Trimming pared 0 bases from V and 1 base from J, leaving 9 bases between. Germline V CDR1 and CDR2: MNHNS, SASEGT. In DNA, the CDR3 is TGTGCCAGCAGTGAAGCCGGCGGCATTAACTATGGCTACACCTTC. Translation: CASSEAGGINYGYTF.

This clone has only one observation. The CDR3 spells CASSSEAYGYTF. The CDR3 DNA follows: TGTGCCAGCAGCTCCGAGGCGTATGGCTACACCTTC. The chain joins TRBV7-2 to TRBJ1-2; D uncertain. This CDR3 spans 12 amino acids. Germline CDR1 and CDR2: SGHTA and FQGNSA. V was pared by 4 bases and J by 5 bases, with 8 bases between. The variable domain in full, with the rest retrieved from reference TRBV7-2 and TRBJ1-2, is GAGVSQSPSNKVTEKGKDVELRCDPISGHTALYWYRQSLGQGLEFLIYFQGNSAPDKSGLPSDRFSAERTGGSVSTLTIQRTQQEDSAVYLCASSSEAYGYTFGSGTRLTVV.

This rearrangement joins TRBV3-1 (or the pseudogene TRBV3-2) to TRBJ2-5; 7 bases map to TRBD2. The CDR3 contains 17 residues. The germline V gene has CDR1 LGHDT and CDR2 YNNKEL (reference sequence). Germline trimming cut 0 bases from V and 1 base from J; bases unmatched to any gene: 8. CDR3 amino acids: CASSQEIMGGVQETQYF. For the CDR3, the DNA is TGTGCCAGCAGCCAAGAAATCATGGGGGGGGTCCAAGAGACCCAGTACTTC.

The chain links TRBV12-3 or TRBV12-4 to TRBJ1-5; no clear D. Between the trimmed V and J ends, which lost 4 bases and 9 bases, there was a span of 13 bases. This CDR3 contains 13 residues. Here the CDR3 DNA reads TGTGCCAGCAGTTCGGGAGGCCTATCGCCCCAGCATTTT. Translating gives CASSSGGLSPQHF.

J is TRBJ1-1 and V is TRBV18; the D gene is possibly TRBD1 (5 bases). From germline, CDR1 is KGHSH and CDR2 LQKENI. The CDR3 contains 15 residues. Trimming left V 2 bases short and J 7 bases short, with 17 bases between. This CDR3 reads CASSPFSGGDLEAFF. The CDR3, as DNA: TGTGCCAGCTCACCATTTTCGGGCGGGGACCTTGAAGCTTTCTTT.

The chain joins TRBV5-5 to TRBJ2-2; no reliable D call. Trimming stripped 0 bases from V and 5 bases from J, with 8 bases between. CDR1 and CDR2 (germline): SGHKS, YYEKEE (reference sequence). The CDR3 is 14 amino acids. Here the CDR3 DNA reads TGTGCCAGCAGCTTGGCCACGGAGACCGGGGAGCTGTTTTTT. It codes for CASSLATETGELFF.

This chain joins TRBV10-2 and TRBJ2-5, with a possible D match to TRBD2 (6 bases). Germline values: CDR1 WSHSY, CDR2 SAAADI. V lost 3 bases to trimming and J lost 7 bases, with 6 bases between them. The CDR3 is 11 residues long. CDR3 nucleotide sequence: TGCGCCAGCAGTGACGGGGGGACCCAGTACTTC. The encoded protein is CASSDGGTQYF.

The chain couples TRBV7-2 to TRBJ1-5; 10 bases map to TRBD1. V lost 2 bases to trimming and J lost 6 bases; unmatched junction nucleotides: 4. Per germline, CDR1 SGHTA and CDR2 FQGNSA. This CDR3 is 15 amino acids long. CDR3 in DNA: TGTGCCAGCAGCTTATTCTGGGACAGGGGTCAGCCCCAGCATTTT. Translating gives CASSLFWDRGQPQHF.

The rearrangement links TRBV5-1 to TRBJ1-1, with 7 positions matching TRBD1. The CDR3 length is 14 residues. Trimming at V came to 5 bases and at J to 0 bases, leaving 4 bases not matched to a gene. Looked up from germline, CDR1 is SGHRS and CDR2 is YFSETQ. Written as DNA, the CDR3 is TGCGCCAGCAGGTCGGGACAGTTGAACACTGAAGCTTTCTTT. It encodes CASRSGQLNTEAFF.

In its sample, this clone was seen a few times. The chain has TRBV7-3 and TRBJ1-6, with D perhaps TRBD1 (5 bases). The germline CDR1 and CDR2 sequences are SGHTA and FQGTGA. The CDR3 extends over 14 amino acids. Trimming took off 0 bases at V and 7 bases at J, with 7 bases between the two ends. The CDR3 DNA reads as TGTGCCAGCAGCTTAACCCCAGGGAATTCACCCCTCCACTTT. As protein: CASSLTPGNSPLHF.

The rearrangement joins TRBV27 to TRBJ1-3; no clear D gene. The CDR3 covers 15 residues. Looked up from germline, CDR1 is MNHEY and CDR2 is SMNVEV (reference sequence). The V gene lost 5 bases and the J gene lost 0 bases, with 11 bases spanning the gap. This chain's CDR3 is CASSLTASSGNTIYF. CDR3 DNA sequence: TGTGCCAGCAGTCTGACTGCGAGCTCTGGAAACACCATATATTTT.

Of note for this clone: Other DNA sequences in this sample translate to the same CDR3. The V and J genes are TRBV12-3 or TRBV12-4 and TRBJ2-2; D gene uncertain. The CDR3 is 13 residues long. The germline V and J ends were trimmed by 1 base and 5 bases, with 5 bases remaining between them. The CDR3 protein is CASSLGPTGELFF. Written as DNA, the CDR3 is TGTGCCAGCAGTTTAGGGCCGACCGGGGAGCTGTTTTTT.